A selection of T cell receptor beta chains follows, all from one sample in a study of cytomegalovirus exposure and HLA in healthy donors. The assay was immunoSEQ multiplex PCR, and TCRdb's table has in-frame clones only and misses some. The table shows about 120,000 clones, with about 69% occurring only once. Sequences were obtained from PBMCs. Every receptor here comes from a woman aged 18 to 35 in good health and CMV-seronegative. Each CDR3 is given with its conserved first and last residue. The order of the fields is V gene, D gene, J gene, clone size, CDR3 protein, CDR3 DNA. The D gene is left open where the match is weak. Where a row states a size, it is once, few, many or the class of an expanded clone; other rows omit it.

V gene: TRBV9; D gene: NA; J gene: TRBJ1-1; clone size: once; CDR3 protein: CASSSRQNTEAFF; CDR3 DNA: TGTGCCAGCAGCTCAAGACAGAACACTGAAGCTTTCTTT
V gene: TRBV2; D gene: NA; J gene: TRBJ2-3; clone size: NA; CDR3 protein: CASETRETSTDTQYF; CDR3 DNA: TGTGCCAGCGAAACGAGAGAAACTAGCACAGATACGCAGTATTTT
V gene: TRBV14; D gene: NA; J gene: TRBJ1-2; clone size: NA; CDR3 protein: CASSPPGGRFYGYTF; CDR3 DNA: TGTGCCAGCAGCCCTCCCGGGGGGCGGTTCTATGGCTACACCTTC
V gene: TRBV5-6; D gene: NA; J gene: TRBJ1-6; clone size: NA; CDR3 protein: CASSFRVGGSPLHF; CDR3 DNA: TGTGCCAGCAGCTTCAGGGTAGGGGGTTCACCCCTCCACTTT
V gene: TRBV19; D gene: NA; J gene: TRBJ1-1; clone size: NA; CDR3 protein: CASSITGTSGEAFF; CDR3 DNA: TGTGCCAGTAGCATAACAGGGACGTCGGGTGAAGCTTTCTTT
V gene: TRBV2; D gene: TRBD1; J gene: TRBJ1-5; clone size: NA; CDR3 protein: CASSGGQGNNQPQHF; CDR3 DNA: TGTGCCAGCAGCGGGGGACAGGGGAACAATCAGCCCCAGCATTTT
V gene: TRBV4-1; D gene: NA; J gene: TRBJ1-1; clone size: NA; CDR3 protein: CASSQLRGGKDGTEAFF; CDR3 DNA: TGCGCCAGCAGCCAACTCCGTGGGGGGAAGGATGGCACTGAAGCTTTCTTT
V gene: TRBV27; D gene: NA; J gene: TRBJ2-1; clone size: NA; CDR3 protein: CASSLSSVDYNEQFF; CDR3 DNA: TGTGCCAGCAGTTTATCCTCGGTAGACTACAATGAGCAGTTCTTC
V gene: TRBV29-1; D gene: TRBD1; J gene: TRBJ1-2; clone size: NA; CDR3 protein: CSERTGEGYTF; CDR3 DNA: TGCAGCGAGAGGACAGGGGAAGGCTACACCTTC
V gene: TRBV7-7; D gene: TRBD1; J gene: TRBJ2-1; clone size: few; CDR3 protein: CASSLGQGGTNEQFF; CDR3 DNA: TGTGCTAGCAGCTTAGGACAGGGGGGCACCAATGAGCAGTTCTTC
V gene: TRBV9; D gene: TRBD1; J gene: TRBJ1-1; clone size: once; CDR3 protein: CASSRQGQVNTEAFF; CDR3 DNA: TGTGCCAGCAGCCGACAGGGACAGGTGAACACTGAAGCTTTCTTT
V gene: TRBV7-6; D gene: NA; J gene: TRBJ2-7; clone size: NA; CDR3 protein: CASSLEGGDEQYF; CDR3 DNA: TGTGCCAGCAGCTTAGAAGGGGGAGACGAGCAGTACTTC
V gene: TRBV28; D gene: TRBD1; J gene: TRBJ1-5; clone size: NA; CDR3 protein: CASSLWGTGGGNQPQHF; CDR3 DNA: TGTGCCAGCAGTTTATGGGGGACAGGGGGAGGGAATCAGCCCCAGCATTTT
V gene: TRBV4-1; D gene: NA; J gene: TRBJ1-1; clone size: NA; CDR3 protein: CASSLGANTEAFF; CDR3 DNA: TGCGCCAGCAGCCTTGGGGCGAACACTGAAGCTTTCTTT
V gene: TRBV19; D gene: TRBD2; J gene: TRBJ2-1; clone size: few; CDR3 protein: CASRLTSGGFNEQFF; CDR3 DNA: TGTGCCAGTAGACTCACTAGCGGGGGATTCAATGAGCAGTTCTTC
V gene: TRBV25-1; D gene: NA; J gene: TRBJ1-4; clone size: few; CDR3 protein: CASRIDGNEKLFF; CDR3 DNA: TGTGCCAGCAGAATTGACGGGAATGAAAAACTGTTTTTT
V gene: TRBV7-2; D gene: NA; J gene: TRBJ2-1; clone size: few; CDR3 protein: CASSSRLIGWNEQFF; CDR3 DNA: TGTGCCAGCAGCTCTAGACTGATCGGGTGGAATGAGCAGTTCTTC
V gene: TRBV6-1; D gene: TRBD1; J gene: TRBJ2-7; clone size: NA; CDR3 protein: CASSERYRGLTYEQYF; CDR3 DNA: TGTGCCAGCAGTGAAAGGTACAGGGGGTTGACCTACGAGCAGTACTTC
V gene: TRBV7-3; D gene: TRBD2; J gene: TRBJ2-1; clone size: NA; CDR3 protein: CASRAGLADNEQFF; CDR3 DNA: TGTGCCAGCAGGGCGGGACTAGCGGACAATGAGCAGTTCTTC
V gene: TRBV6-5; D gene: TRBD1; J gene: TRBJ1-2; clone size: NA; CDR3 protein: CASSYVQGAGYTF; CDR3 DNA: TGTGCCAGCAGTTACGTTCAGGGGGCTGGCTACACCTTC
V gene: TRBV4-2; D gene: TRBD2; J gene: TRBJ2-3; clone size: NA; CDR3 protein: CASSQDVQRGRTDTQYF; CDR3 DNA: TGTGCCAGCAGCCAAGATGTTCAGCGGGGGCGCACAGATACGCAGTATTTT
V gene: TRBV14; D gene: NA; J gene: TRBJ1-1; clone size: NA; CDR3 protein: CASSPKGQGAGAFF; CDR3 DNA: TGTGCCAGCAGCCCAAAGGGCCAGGGCGCGGGGGCTTTCTTT
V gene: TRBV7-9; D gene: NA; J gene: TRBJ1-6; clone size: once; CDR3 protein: CASSLTGGRDSPLHF; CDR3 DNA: TGTGCCAGCAGCCTGACGGGGGGAAGGGATTCACCCCTCCACTTT
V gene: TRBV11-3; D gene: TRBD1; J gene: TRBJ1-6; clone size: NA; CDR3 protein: CASSAGQGRPLHF; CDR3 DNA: TGTGCCAGCAGCGCCGGACAGGGTCGACCCCTCCACTTT
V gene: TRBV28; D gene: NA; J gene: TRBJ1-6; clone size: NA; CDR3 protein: CASSLEGVQNSPLHF; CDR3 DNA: TGTGCCAGCAGTTTAGAAGGAGTTCAGAATTCACCCCTCCACTTT
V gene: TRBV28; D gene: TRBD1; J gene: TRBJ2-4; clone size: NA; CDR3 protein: CAPSRTGKNIQYF; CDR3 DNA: TGTGCCCCTAGCCGGACAGGGAAAAACATTCAGTACTTC
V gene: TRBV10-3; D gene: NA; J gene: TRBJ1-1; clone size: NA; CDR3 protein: CAISEQGKDTEAFF; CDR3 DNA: TGTGCCATCAGTGAGCAGGGGAAGGACACTGAAGCTTTCTTT
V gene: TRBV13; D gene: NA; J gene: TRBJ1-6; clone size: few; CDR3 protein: CASSLGRNNSPLHF; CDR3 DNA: TGTGCCAGCAGCTTAGGGCGAAATAATTCACCCCTCCACTTT
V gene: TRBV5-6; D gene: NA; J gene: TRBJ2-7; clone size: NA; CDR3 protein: CASSGGASYEQYF; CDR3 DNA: TGTGCCAGCAGCGGCGGGGCCTCCTACGAGCAGTACTTC
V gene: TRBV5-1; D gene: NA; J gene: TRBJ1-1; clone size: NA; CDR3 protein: CASSLAALGQARGTEAFF; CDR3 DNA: TGCGCCAGCAGCTTAGCAGCTCTGGGGCAGGCAAGGGGCACTGAAGCTTTCTTT
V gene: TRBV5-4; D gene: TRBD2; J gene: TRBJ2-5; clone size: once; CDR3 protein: CASSSGTSGGAETQYF; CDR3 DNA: TGTGCCAGCAGCTCCGGGACTAGCGGGGGGGCGGAGACCCAGTACTTC
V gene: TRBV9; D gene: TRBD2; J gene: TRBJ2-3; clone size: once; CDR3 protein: CASSAGLAGIRDTQYF; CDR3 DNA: TGTGCCAGCAGCGCCGGGCTAGCGGGAATCCGGGATACGCAGTATTTT
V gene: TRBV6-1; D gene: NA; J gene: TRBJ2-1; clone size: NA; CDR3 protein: CASSERGGEGRPRLF; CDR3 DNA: TGTGCCAGCAGTGAAAGGGGAGGAGAAGGGCGCCCGAGGCTCTTC
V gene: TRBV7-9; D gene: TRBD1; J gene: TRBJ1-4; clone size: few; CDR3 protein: CASTTGGELFF; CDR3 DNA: TGTGCCAGCACCACAGGGGGGGAACTGTTTTTT
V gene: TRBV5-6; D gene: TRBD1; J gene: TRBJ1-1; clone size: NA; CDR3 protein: CASSWGQEAFF; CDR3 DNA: TGTGCCAGCAGCTGGGGACAGGAAGCTTTCTTT
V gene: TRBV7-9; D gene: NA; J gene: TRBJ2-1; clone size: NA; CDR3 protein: CASGRGPSNEQFF; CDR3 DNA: TGTGCCAGCGGGCGGGGCCCATCCAATGAGCAGTTCTTC
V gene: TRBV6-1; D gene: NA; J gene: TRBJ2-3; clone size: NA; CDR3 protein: CASSEGAWDTQYF; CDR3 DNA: TGTGCCAGCAGTGAAGGGGCATGGGATACGCAGTATTTT